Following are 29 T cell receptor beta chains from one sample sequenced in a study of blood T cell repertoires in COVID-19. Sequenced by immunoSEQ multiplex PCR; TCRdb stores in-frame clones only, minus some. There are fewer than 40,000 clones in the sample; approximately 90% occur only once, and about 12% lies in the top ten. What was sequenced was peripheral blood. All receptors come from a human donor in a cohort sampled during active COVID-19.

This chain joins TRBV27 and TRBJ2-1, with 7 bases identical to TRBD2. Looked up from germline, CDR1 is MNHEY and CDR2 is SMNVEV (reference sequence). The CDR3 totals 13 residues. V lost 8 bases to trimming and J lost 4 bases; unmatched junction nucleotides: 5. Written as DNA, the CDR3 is TGTGCCAGCGGAGAGCGGGATTACAATGAGCAGTTCTTC. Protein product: CASGERDYNEQFF.

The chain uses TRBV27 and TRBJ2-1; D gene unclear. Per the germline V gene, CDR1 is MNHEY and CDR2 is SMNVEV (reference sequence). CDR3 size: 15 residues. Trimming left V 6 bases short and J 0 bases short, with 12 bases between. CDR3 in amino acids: CASRVTRGSYNEQFF. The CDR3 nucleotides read TGTGCCAGCAGAGTCACGCGAGGCTCCTACAATGAGCAGTTCTTC.

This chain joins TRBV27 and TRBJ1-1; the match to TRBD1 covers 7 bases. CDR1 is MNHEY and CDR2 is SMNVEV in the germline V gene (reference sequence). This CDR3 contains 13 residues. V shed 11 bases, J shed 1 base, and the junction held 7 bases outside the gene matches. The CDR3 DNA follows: TGTGCCTCCAAACAGGGGACGAACACTGAAGCTTTCTTT. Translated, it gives CASKQGTNTEAFF.

The CDR3 loop is CASSPKDRGSGNTIYF. The CDR3 DNA follows: TGTGCCAGCAGCCCAAAGGACAGGGGCTCTGGAAACACCATATATTTT. V and J are TRBV4-2 and TRBJ1-3, with TRBD1 matching over 9 bases. V was pared by 4 bases and J by 0 bases, with 4 bases of the junction left unmatched. This CDR3 comprises 16 residues. Germline loops: CDR1 LGHNA, CDR2 YNFKEQ.

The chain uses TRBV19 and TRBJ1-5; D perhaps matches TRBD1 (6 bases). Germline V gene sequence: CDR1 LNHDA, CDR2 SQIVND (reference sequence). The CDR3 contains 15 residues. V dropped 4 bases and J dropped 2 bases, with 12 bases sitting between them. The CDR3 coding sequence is TGTGCCAGTAGTACGGGGGGCGGTGGCAATCAGCCCCAGCATTTT. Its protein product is CASSTGGGGNQPQHF.

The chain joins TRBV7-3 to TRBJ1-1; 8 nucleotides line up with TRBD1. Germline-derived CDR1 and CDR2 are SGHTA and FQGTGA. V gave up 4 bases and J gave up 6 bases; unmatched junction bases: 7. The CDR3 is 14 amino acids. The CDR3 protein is CASSSGGFGAEAFF. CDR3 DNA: TGTGCCAGCAGCTCAGGGGGCTTTGGCGCTGAAGCTTTCTTT.

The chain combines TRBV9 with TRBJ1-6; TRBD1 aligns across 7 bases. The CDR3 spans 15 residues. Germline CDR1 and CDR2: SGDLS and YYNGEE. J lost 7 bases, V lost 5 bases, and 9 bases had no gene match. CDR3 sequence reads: CASSYSGTVNSPLHF. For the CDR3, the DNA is TGTGCCAGCAGTTATTCCGGGACAGTAAATTCACCCCTCCACTTT. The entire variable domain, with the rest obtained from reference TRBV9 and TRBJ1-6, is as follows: DSGVTQTPKHLITATGQRVTLRCSPRSGDLSVYWYQQSLDQGLQFLIQYYNGEERAKGNILERFSAQQFPDLHSELNLSSLELGDSALYFCASSYSGTVNSPLHFGNGTRLTVT.

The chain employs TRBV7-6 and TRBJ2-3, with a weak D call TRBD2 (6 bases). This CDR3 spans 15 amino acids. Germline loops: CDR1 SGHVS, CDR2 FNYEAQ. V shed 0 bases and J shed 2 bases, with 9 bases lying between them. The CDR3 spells CASSLAWTTTDTQYF. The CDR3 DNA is TGTGCCAGCAGCTTAGCTTGGACTACCACAGATACGCAGTATTTT. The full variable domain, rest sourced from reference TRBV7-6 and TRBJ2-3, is GAGVSQSPRYKVTKRGQDVALRCDPISGHVSLYWYRQALGQGPEFLTYFNYEAQQDKSGLPNDRFSAERPEGSISTLTIQRTEQRDSAMYRCASSLAWTTTDTQYFGPGTRLTVL.

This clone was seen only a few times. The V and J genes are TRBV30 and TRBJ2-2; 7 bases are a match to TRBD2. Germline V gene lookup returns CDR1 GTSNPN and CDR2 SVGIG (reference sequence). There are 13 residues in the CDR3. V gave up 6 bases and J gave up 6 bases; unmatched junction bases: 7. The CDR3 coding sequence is TGTGCCTGCGGGTTAGCGGGTTCCGGGGAGCTGTTTTTT. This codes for CACGLAGSGELFF. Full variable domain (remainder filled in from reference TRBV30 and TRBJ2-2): SQTIHQWPATLVQPVGSPLSLECTVEGTSNPNLYWYRQAAGRGLQLLFYSVGIGQISSEVPQNLSASRPQDRQFILSSKKLLLSDSGFYLCACGLAGSGELFFGEGSRLTVL.

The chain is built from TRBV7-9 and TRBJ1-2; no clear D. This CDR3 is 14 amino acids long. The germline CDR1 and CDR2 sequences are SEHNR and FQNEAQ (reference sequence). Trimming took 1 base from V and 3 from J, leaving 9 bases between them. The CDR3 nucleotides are TGTGCCAGCAGCTTAGATCCCACAGACTATGGCTACACCTTC. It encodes CASSLDPTDYGYTF.

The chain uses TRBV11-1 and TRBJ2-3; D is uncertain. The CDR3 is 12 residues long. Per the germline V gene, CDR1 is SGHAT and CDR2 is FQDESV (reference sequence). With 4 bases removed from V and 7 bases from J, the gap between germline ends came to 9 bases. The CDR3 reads CASSWAPNTQYF. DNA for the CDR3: TGTGCCAGCAGCTGGGCCCCTAATACGCAGTATTTT.

The CDR3 sequence: CASSLNQGASGETQYF. The CDR3 region has the DNA TGTGCCAGCTCACTAAATCAGGGGGCAAGTGGAGAGACCCAGTACTTC. V is TRBV18 and J is TRBJ2-5; 8 nucleotides match TRBD1. Germline V gene data show CDR1 as KGHSH and CDR2 as LQKENI. This CDR3 region has 16 residues. Germline trimming cut 4 bases from V and 4 bases from J; bases unmatched to any gene: 11.

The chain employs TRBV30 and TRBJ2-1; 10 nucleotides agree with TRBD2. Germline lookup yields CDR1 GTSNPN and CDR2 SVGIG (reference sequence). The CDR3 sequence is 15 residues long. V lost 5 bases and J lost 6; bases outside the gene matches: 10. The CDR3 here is CAWDTSGRARNEQFF. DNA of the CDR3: TGTGCCTGGGACACCAGCGGGAGGGCCCGCAATGAGCAGTTCTTC.

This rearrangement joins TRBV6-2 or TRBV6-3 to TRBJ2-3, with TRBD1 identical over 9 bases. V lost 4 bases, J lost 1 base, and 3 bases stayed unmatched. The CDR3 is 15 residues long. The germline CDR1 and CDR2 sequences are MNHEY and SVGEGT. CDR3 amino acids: CASSSWDRGTDTQYF. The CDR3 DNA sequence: TGTGCCAGCAGTTCATGGGACAGGGGCACAGATACGCAGTATTTT.

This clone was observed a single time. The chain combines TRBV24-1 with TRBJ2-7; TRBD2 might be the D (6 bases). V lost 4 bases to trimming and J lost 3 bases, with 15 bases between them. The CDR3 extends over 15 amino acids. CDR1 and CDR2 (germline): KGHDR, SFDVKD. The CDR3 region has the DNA TGTGCCACCAGTGACTCCGGGTCCGGGGGCTACGAGCAGTACTTC. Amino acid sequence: CATSDSGSGGYEQYF.

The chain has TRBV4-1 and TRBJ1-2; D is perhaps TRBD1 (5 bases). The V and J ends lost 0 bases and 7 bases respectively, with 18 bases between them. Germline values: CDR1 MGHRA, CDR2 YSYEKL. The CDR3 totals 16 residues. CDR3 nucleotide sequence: TGCGCCAGCAGCCAAGATGAGCAGGGAACGGTCGGTGGCTACACCTTC. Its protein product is CASSQDEQGTVGGYTF.

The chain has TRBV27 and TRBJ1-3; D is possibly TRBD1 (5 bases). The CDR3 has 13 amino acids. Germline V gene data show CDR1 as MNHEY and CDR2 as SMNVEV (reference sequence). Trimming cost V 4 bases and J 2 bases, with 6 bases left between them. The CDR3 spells CASSSGPGNTIYF. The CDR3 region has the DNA TGTGCCAGCAGTTCAGGGCCTGGAAACACCATATATTTT.

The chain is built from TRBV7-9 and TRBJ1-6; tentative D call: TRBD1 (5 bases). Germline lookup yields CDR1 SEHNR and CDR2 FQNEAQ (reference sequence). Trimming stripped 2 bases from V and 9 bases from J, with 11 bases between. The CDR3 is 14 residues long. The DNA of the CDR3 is TGTGCCAGCAGCTTAAAGGGGTCGCCTTCACCCCTCCACTTT. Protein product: CASSLKGSPSPLHF.

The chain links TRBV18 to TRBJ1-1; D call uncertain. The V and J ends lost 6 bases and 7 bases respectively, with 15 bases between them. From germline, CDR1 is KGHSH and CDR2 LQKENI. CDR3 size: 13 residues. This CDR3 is CASSRGPLNEAFF. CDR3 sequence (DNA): TGTGCCAGCTCCCGAGGGCCCCTGAATGAAGCTTTCTTT.

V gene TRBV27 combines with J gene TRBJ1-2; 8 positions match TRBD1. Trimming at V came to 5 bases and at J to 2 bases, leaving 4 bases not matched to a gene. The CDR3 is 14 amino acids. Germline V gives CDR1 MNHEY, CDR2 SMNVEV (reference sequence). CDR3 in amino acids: CASSPRGLNYGYTF. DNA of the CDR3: TGTGCCAGCAGTCCCAGGGGGCTGAACTATGGCTACACCTTC.

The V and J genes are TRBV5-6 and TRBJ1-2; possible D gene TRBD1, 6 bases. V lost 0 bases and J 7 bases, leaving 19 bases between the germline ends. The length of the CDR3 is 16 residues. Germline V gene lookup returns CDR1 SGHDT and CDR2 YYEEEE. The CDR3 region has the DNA TGTGCCAGCAGCTTGGACGGCAGGGGAGGGCCGGGTGGCTACACCTTC. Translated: CASSLDGRGGPGGYTF.

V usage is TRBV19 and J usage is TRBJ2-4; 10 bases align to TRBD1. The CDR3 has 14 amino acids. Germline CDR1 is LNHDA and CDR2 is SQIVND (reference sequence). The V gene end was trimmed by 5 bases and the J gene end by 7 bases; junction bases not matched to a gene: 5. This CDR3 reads CASSLGQGFNIQYF. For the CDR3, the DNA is TGTGCCAGTAGTCTGGGACAGGGGTTTAACATTCAGTACTTC.

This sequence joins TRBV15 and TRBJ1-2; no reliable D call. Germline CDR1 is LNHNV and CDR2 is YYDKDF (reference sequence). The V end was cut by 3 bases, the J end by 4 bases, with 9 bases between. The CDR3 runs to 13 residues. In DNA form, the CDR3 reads TGTGCCACCAGCAGGAGCCACAGCTATGGCTACACCTTC. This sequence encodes CATSRSHSYGYTF.

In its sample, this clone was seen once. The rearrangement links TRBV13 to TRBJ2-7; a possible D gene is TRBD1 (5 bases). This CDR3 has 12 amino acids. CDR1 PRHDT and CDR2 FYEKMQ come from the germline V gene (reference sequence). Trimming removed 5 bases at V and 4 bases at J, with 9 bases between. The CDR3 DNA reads TGTGCCAGCAGCCTCACAGGTTACGAGCAGTACTTC. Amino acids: CASSLTGYEQYF.

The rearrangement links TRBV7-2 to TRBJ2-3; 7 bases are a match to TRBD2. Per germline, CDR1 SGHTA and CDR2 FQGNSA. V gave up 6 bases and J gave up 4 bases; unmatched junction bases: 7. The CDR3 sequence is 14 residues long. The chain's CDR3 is CASSRRERPDTQYF. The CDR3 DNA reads TGTGCCAGCAGTAGGCGGGAGAGGCCAGATACGCAGTATTTT.

This CDR3 reads CASRGDNEQYF. In DNA, the CDR3 is TGTGCCAGCAGAGGGGATAACGAGCAGTACTTC. The chain is built from TRBV7-9 and TRBJ2-7; D possibly corresponds to TRBD1 (5 bases). The CDR3 is 11 amino acids. Per the germline V gene, CDR1 is SEHNR and CDR2 is FQNEAQ (reference sequence). V was trimmed by 6 bases and J by 5 bases, leaving 8 bases between them.

In DNA form, the CDR3 reads TGTGCCAGCAGTGGGGGTAGCGGGAGGGTCAATGAGCAGTTCTTC. This encodes CASSGGSGRVNEQFF. The chain combines TRBV27 with TRBJ2-1; 11 bases agree with TRBD2. Germline V lookup: CDR1 MNHEY, CDR2 SMNVEV (reference sequence). The CDR3 covers 15 residues. The trim removed 5 bases at V and 6 bases at J, leaving 6 bases unmatched.

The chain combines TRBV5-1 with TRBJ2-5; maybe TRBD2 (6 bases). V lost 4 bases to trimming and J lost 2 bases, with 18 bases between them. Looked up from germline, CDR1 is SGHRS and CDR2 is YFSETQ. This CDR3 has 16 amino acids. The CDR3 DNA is TGCGCCAGCAGCCGCGGGGCTCCCACAGCACAAGAGACCCAGTACTTC. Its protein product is CASSRGAPTAQETQYF.

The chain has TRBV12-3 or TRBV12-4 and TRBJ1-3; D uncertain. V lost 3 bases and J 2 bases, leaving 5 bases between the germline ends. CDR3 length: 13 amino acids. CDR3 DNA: TGTGCCAGCAGTTTGAACACTGGAAACACCATATATTTT. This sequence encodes CASSLNTGNTIYF.